The following is a TCR beta chain sequence with its context. These data are taken from a study of blood T cell repertoires in COVID-19. Study-level information: Sites in the United States, Italy and Spain provided acute and convalescent COVID-19 samples. T cells, B-cell-depleted T cells, or PBMCs supplied cDNA or gDNA.

Original handling: By means of reference gene primer amplification, nucleated cell counts were estimated. Clones were read by immunoSEQ multiplex PCR, and TCRdb kept only the in-frame ones, dropping some. The D gene and trimming were derived from the DNA, and the V and J assignments and clone size from that table. The sample shows 86,000 or so clones, more than 75% of them seen only once. V was clipped by 5 bases and J by 3 bases; unmatched bases: 5. The CDR3 length is 14 residues. The germline V gene has CDR1 SQVTM and CDR2 ANQGSEA. The sequence derives from an elderly woman with acute or convalescent COVID-19. Material: peripheral blood. V usage is TRBV29-1 and J usage is TRBJ1-3, with TRBD1 matching over 9 bases. The CDR3 DNA is TGCAGCGTTCGGACAGGGGCAAGTGGAAACACCATATATTTT. It specifies CSVRTGASGNTIYF.